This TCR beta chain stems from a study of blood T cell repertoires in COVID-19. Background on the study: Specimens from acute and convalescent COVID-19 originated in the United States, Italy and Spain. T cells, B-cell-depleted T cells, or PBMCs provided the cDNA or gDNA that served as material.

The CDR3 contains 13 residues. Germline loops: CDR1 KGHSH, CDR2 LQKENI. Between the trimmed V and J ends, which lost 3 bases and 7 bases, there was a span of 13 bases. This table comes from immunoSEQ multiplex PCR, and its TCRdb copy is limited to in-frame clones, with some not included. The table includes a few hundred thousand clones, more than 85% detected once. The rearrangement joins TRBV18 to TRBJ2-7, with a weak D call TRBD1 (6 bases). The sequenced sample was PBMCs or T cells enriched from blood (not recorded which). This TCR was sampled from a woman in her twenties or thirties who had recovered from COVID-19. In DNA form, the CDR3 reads TGTGCCAGCTCACCGGCGGACAGAACGGAGCAGTACTTC. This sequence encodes CASSPADRTEQYF.